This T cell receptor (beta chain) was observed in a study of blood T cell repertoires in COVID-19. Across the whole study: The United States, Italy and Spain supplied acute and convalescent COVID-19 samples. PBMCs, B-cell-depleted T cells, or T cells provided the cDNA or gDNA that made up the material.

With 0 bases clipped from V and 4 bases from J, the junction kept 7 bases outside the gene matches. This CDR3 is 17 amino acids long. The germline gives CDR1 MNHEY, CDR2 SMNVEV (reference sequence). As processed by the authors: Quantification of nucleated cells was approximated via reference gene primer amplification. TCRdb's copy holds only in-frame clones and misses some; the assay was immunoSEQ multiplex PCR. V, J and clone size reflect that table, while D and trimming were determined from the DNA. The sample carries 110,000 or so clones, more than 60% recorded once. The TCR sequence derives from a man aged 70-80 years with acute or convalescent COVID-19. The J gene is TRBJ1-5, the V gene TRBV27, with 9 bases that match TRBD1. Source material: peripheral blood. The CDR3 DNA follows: TGTGCCAGCAGTTTATCGGCGGACAGGGGAAAGAATCAGCCCCAGCATTTT. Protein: CASSLSADRGKNQPQHF.